This TCR beta chain derives from a study of blood T cell repertoires in COVID-19. Repertoires were generated with immunoSEQ multiplex PCR, while TCRdb's copy carries only in-frame clones and drops some. The table has roughly 50,000 clones, about 80% seen once. Sequencing was carried out using peripheral blood. This TCR was sampled from a man between 60 and 70 years old with acute or convalescent COVID-19.

This CDR3 reads CASRVGLSTDTQYF. The CDR3 coding sequence is TGTGCCAGCAGAGTGGGCCTCAGCACAGATACGCAGTATTTT. V gene TRBV6-5 combines with J gene TRBJ2-3; no firm D call. Trimming left V 6 bases short and J 0 bases short, with 10 bases between. The germline CDR1 and CDR2 sequences are MNHEY and SVGAGI. The CDR3 consists of 14 residues.